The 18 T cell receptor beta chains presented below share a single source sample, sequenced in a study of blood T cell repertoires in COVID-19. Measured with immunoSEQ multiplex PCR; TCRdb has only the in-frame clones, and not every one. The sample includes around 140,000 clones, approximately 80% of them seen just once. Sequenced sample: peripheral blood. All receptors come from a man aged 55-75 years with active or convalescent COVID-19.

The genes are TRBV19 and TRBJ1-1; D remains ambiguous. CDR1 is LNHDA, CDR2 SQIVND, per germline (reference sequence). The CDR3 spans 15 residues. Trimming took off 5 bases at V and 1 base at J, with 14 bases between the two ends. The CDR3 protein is CASSLAGLTNTEAFF. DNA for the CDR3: TGTGCCAGTAGTCTCGCAGGACTGACGAACACTGAAGCTTTCTTT. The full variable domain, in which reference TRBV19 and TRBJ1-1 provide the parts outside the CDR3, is DGGITQSPKYLFRKEGQNVTLSCEQNLNHDAMYWYRQDPGQGLRLIYYSQIVNDFQKGDIAEGYSVSREKKESFPLTVTSAQKNPTAFYLCASSLAGLTNTEAFFGQGTRLTVV.

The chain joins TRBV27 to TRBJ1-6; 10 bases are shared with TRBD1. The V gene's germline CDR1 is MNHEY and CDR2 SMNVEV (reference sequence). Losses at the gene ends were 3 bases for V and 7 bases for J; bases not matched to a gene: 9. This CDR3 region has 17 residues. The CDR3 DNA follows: TGTGCCAGCAGTTTGGAATCGGGACAGGGGTGGAATTCACCCCTCCACTTT. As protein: CASSLESGQGWNSPLHF.

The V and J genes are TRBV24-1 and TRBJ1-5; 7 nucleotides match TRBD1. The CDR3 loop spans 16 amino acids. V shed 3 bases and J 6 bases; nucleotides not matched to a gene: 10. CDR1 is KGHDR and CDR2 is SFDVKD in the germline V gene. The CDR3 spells CATSDAGQVGIQPQHF. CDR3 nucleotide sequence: TGTGCCACCAGTGATGCCGGACAGGTAGGCATTCAGCCCCAGCATTTT.

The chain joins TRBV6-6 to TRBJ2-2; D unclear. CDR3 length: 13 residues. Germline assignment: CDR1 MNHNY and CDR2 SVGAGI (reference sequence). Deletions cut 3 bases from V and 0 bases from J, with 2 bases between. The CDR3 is CASSYTNTGELFF. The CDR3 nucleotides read TGTGCCAGCAGTTATACGAACACCGGGGAGCTGTTTTTT.

CDR3 residues: CASSPRGGYEQYV. CDR3 sequence (DNA): TGTGCCAGCAGCCCACGAGGGGGTTACGAGCAGTACGTC. The rearrangement joins TRBV6-6 to TRBJ2-7; a weak D match, TRBD1 (6 bases). The CDR3 has 13 residues. With 6 bases removed from V and 4 bases from J, the gap between germline ends came to 13 bases. Germline V lookup: CDR1 MNHNY, CDR2 SVGAGI (reference sequence).

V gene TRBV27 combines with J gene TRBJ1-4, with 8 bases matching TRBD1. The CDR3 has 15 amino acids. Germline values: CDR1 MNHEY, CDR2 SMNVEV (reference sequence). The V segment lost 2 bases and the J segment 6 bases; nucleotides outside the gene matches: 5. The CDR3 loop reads CASSLRETGDEKLFF. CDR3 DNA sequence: TGTGCCAGCAGTTTAAGGGAGACAGGGGATGAAAAACTGTTTTTT. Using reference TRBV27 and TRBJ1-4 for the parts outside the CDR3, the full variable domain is EAQVTQNPRYLITVTGKKLTVTCSQNMNHEYMSWYRQDPGLGLRQIYYSMNVEVTDKGDVPEGYKVSRKEKRNFPLILESPSPNQTSLYFCASSLRETGDEKLFFGSGTQLSVL.

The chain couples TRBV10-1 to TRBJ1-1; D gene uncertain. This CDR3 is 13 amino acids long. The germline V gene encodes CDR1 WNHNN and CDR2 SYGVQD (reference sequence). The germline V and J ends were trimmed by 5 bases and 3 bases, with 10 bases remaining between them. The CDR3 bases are TGCGCCAGCAGTTCCCTCGGTTACACTGAAGCTTTCTTT. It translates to CASSSLGYTEAFF.

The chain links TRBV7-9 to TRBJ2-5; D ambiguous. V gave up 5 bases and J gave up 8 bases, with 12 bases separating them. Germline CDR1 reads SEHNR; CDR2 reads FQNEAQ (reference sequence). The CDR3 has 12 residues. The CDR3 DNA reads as TGTGCCAGCAGCCAAGTTTACAAAACCCAGTACTTC. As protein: CASSQVYKTQYF.

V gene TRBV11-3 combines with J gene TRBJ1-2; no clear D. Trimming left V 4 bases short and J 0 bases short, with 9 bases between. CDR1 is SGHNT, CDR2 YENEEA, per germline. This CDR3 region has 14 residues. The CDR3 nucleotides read TGTGCCAGCAGCTCCGGAGCCTCTAACTATGGCTACACCTTC. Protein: CASSSGASNYGYTF.

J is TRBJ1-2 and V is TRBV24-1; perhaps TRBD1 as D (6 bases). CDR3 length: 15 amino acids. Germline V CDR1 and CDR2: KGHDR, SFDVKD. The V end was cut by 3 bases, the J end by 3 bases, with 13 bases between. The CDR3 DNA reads TGTGCCACCAGTGATGGCCGACCAGGGGACTATGGCTACACCTTC. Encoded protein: CATSDGRPGDYGYTF.

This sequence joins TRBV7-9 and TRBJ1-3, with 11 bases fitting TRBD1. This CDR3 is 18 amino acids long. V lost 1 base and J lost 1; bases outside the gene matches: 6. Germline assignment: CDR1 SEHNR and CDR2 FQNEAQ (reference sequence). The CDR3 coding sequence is TGTGCCAGCAGCTTAGGGGACAGGGGGAGATTTTCTGGAAACACCATATATTTT. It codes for CASSLGDRGRFSGNTIYF.

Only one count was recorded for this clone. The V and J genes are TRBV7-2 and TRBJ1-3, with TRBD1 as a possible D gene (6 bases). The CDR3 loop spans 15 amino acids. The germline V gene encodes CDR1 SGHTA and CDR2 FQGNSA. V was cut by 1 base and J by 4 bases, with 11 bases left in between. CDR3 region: CASSLGWGPGNTIYF. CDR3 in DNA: TGTGCCAGCAGCTTAGGGTGGGGGCCCGGAAACACCATATATTTT.

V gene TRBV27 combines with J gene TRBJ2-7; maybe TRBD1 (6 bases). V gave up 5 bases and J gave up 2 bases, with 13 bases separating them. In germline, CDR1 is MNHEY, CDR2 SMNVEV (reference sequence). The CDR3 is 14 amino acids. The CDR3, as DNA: TGTGCCAGCAGTCCGACAGGTTGGACCTACGAGCAGTACTTC. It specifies CASSPTGWTYEQYF.

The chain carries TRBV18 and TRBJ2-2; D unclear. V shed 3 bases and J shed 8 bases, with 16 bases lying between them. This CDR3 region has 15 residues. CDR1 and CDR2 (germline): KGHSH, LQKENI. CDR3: CASSPDSKPSGELFF. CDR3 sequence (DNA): TGTGCCAGCTCACCGGATAGCAAGCCTTCGGGGGAGCTGTTTTTT.

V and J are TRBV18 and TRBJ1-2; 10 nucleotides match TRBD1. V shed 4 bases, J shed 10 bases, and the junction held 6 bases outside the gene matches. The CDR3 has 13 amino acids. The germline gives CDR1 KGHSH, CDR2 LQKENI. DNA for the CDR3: TGTGCCAGCTCACTGCGGACAGGGGGAGACTACACCTTC. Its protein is CASSLRTGGDYTF.

CDR3 in amino acids: CASGLVPEDREISLISYEQYV. CDR3 DNA: TGTGCTAGTGGTTTGGTACCCGAGGACAGGGAAATCTCCCTCATCTCCTACGAGCAGTACGTC. The chain uses TRBV12-5 and TRBJ2-7; 8 bases agree with TRBD1. The CDR3 is 21 amino acids. With 0 bases clipped from V and 0 bases from J, the junction kept 19 bases outside the gene matches. Looked up from germline, CDR1 is LGHNT and CDR2 is FRNRAP.

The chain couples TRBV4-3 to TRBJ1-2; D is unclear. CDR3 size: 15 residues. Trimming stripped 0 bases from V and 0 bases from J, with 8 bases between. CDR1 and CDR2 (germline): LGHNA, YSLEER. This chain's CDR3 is CASSQETGTNYGYTF. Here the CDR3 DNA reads TGCGCCAGCAGCCAAGAGACGGGGACTAACTATGGCTACACCTTC.

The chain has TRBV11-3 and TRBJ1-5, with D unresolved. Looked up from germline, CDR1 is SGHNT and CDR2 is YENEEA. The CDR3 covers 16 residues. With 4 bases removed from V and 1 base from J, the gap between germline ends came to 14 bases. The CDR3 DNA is TGTGCCAGCAGCTCCCCCTCTGACACGAGCAATCAGCCCCAGCATTTT. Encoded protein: CASSSPSDTSNQPQHF.